This T cell receptor (beta chain) was identified during a study of T cell responses to AZD1222 COVID-19 vaccine. Study-wide findings and caveats: Donor demographics were predominantly white British with a female majority; clonal diversity may be underestimated. Two AZD1222 doses significantly raised spike-specific TCR breadth and depth over controls.

The data were produced by immunoSEQ multiplex PCR, yet TCRdb's version contains in-frame clones alone and is incomplete. Among 130,000 to 150,000 clones, 85% to 95% were seen once, and the ten largest hold 12%. To note about this clone: The antigen remains unidentified.

Germline assignment: CDR1 SGHRS and CDR2 YFSETQ. This CDR3 has 14 amino acids. V lost 4 bases, J lost 5 bases, and 5 bases stayed unmatched. The clonotype was recovered from an adult who had recovered from COVID-19. V is TRBV5-1 and J is TRBJ1-1, with 10 bases aligning to TRBD1. The specimen comprised peripheral blood, sampled after recovery from COVID-19. CDR3 loop: CASSRQGARTEAFF. CDR3 sequence (DNA): TGCGCCAGCAGCCGACAGGGGGCGAGAACTGAAGCTTTCTTT.